This T cell receptor beta chain was captured in a study of identical twins. CDR1 is KGHSH and CDR2 is LQKENI in the germline V gene. V lost 6 bases to trimming and J lost 13 bases; unmatched junction nucleotides: 9. The CDR3 spans 13 residues. Template switching introduced a universal primer site, and the cDNA bore unique molecular identifiers. Each CDR3 protein gets one entry after TCRdb re-called the 5' RACE reads with MiXCR. This table has approximately 470,000 distinct CDR3 sequences, 14% appearing once. This same sample was also part of a study on yellow fever vaccine responses in identical twins.

This TCR was sampled from a woman between 18 and 29 years old in good health. The sample taken for sequencing was CD4+ T cells sorted from blood. The chain has TRBV18 and TRBJ2-1, with 10 bases identical to TRBD1. The CDR3 sequence is CASSPGQGEIQFF. The CDR3 DNA reads as TGTGCCAGCTCCCCCGGACAGGGGGAAATCCAGTTCTTC.